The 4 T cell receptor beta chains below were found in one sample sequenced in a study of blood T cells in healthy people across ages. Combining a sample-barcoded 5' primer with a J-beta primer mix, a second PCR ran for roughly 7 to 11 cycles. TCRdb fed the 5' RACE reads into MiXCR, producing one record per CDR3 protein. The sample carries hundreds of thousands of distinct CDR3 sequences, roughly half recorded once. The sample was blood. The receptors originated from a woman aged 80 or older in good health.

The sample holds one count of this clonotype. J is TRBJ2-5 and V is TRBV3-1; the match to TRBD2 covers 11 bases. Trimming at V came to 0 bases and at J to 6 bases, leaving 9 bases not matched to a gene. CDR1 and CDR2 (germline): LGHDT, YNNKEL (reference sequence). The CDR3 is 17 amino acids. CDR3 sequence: CASSQESSGGISQTQYF. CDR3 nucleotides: TGTGCCAGCAGCCAAGAGTCTAGCGGGGGGATATCCCAGACCCAGTACTTC.

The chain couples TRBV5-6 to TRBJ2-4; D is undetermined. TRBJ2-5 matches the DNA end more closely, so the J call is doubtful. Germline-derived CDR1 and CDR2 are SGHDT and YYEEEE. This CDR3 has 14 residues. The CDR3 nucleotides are TGTGCCAGCAGCTTGCCTGTTAGGCAGGAGACCCAGTACTTC. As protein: CASSLPVRQETQYF.

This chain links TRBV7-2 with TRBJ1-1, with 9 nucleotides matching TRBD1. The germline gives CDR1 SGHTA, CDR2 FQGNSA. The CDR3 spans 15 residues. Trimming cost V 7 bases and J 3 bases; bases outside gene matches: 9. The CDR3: CASNWRTGVYTEAFF. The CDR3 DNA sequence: TGTGCCAGCAACTGGCGGACAGGGGTCTACACTGAAGCTTTCTTT.

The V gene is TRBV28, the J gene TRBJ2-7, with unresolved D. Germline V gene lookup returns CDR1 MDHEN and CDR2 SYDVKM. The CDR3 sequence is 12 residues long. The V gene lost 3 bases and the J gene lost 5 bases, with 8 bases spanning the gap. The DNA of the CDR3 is TGTGCCAGCAGTTTGTTAAGGGACGAGCAGTACTTC. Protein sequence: CASSLLRDEQYF.